The T cell receptor beta chain under discussion was sequenced for a study of Tregs in tolerant kidney transplant recipients. Comment on this clone: The antigen remains undetermined.

Profiling relied on immunoSEQ multiplex PCR, and the TCRdb table lists in-frame clones only, not all of them. The sample contains more than 4,000 clones, under 45% of which appear only once. Trimming removed 8 bases from V and 4 bases from J; junction bases left unmatched: 11. The CDR3 consists of 15 residues. Germline CDR1 and CDR2: SGHTA and FQGTGA. General study points: Validation in larger populations is needed because few patients were studied. Biological reproducibility was not directly addressed, but technical replication error appeared minimal. Expanding Tregs on activated donor B cells appeared to best identify donor-specific TCRbeta clones.

The specimen was CD8+ T cells from blood cultured with allogeneic cells. The chain employs TRBV7-3 and TRBJ2-3; 8 nucleotides agree with TRBD2. The sequence was collected from a human donor in good health. Written as DNA, the CDR3 is TGTGCCAGCCGCCTGGGGCGGGGGGACCCAGATACGCAGTATTTT. Translating gives CASRLGRGDPDTQYF.